Presented here are 14 T cell receptor beta chains from one specimen sequenced in a study of neurological immune-mediated disorders (dated by TCRdb to between 2019 and 2020). Preparation of the library involved 5' RACE. The listed sequencing device is Illumina HiSeq 2500. TCRdb passed the public sequencing reads through fastp at Q25 and MiXCR, retaining productive beta sequences. A single entry per CDR3 protein holds the most common genes and DNA from its merged rows. This sample is represented by approximately 85,000 distinct CDR3 sequences; roughly 13% of them were singletons. The ten largest clones represent under 6% of the sample. In the paper's terms, the time point label means: longitudinal time-point 2. The material sequenced was PBMCs. Receptor source: a female donor with HTLV-1-associated myelopathy (HAM/TSP).

This clonotype was counted at least ten times. The V gene is TRBV29-1, the J gene TRBJ1-4; D perhaps matches TRBD1 (5 bases). Germline CDR1 SQVTM, CDR2 ANQGSEA. V lost 7 bases, J lost 3 bases, and 12 bases lay in between. This CDR3 spans 13 amino acids. The CDR3 protein is CSASGAPNEKLFF. The CDR3 nucleotides are TGCAGCGCCTCTGGGGCCCCTAATGAAAAACTGTTTTTT.

This clonotype showed up many times. The chain carries TRBV7-2 and TRBJ2-5; TRBD2 matches at 12 bases. V lost 0 bases and J lost 2; bases outside the gene matches: 4. Germline V gene data show CDR1 as SGHTA and CDR2 as FQGNSA. This CDR3 has 17 residues. In DNA form, the CDR3 reads TGTGCCAGCAGCTTAGCCCTAGCGGGGGGGCGACAAGAGACCCAGTACTTC. Its protein product is CASSLALAGGRQETQYF.

The sample holds many counts of this clonotype. V gene TRBV4-1 combines with J gene TRBJ2-2; 9 bases line up with TRBD1. CDR1 MGHRA and CDR2 YSYEKL come from the germline V gene. This CDR3 comprises 16 residues. After removal of 4 bases from V and 2 bases from J, the junction contained 5 bases not matched to a gene. The DNA of the CDR3 is TGCGCCAGCAGCCGAGTACAGGGGGCAAACACCGGGGAGCTGTTTTTT. Its translation: CASSRVQGANTGELFF.

This clonotype was observed at least ten times. The V and J genes are TRBV29-1 and TRBJ2-1; 8 bases fit TRBD1. V trimming: 4 bases; J trimming: 8 bases; junction bases outside the gene matches: 10. The CDR3 spans 14 residues. Germline CDR1 is SQVTM and CDR2 is ANQGSEA. CDR3 nucleotides: TGCAGCGTTGCTTACGGACAGGGAGGTCATGAGCAGTTCTTC. It encodes CSVAYGQGGHEQFF.

V gene TRBV3-1 combines with J gene TRBJ1-3; D gene unclear. Trimming pared 0 bases from V and 3 bases from J, leaving 12 bases between. Germline V gene sequence: CDR1 LGHDT, CDR2 YNNKEL (reference sequence). CDR3 size: 16 residues. The CDR3 sequence: CASSQEAEVFGNTIYF. The CDR3 DNA is TGTGCCAGCAGCCAAGAAGCGGAAGTTTTTGGAAACACCATATATTTT. The whole variable domain, remainder taken from reference TRBV3-1 and TRBJ1-3, is DTAVSQTPKYLVTQMGNDKSIKCEQNLGHDTMYWYKQDSKKFLKIMFSYNNKELIINETVPNRFSPKSPDKAHLNLHINSLELGDSAVYFCASSQEAEVFGNTIYFGEGSWLTVV.

This clonotype was seen more than once but under ten times. The chain couples TRBV19 to TRBJ1-2; D call uncertain. This CDR3 contains 11 residues. V lost 3 bases and J 7 bases, leaving 6 bases between the germline ends. Per germline, CDR1 LNHDA and CDR2 SQIVND (reference sequence). CDR3 nucleotide sequence: TGTGCCAGTAGTATTTTCGGTGGCTACACCTTC. It specifies CASSIFGGYTF.

The sample holds many counts of this clonotype. This rearrangement joins TRBV5-1 to TRBJ2-7, with 9 bases fitting TRBD1. V was clipped by 4 bases and J by 3 bases; unmatched bases: 2. Germline V gene data show CDR1 as SGHRS and CDR2 as YFSETQ. This CDR3 comprises 13 residues. The CDR3 loop is CASSAGQGYEQYF. CDR3 bases: TGCGCCAGCAGCGCGGGACAGGGCTACGAGCAGTACTTC.

This clonotype was recorded many times. This chain connects TRBV29-1 to TRBJ2-7; D not certain. CDR3 length: 13 amino acids. Germline lookup yields CDR1 SQVTM and CDR2 ANQGSEA. Trimming took off 2 bases at V and 0 bases at J, with 8 bases between the two ends. DNA for the CDR3: TGCAGCGTTGAATGGGGTGACTCCTACGAGCAGTACTTC. This translates into CSVEWGDSYEQYF.

This clonotype was counted ten times or more. The V and J genes are TRBV5-5 and TRBJ2-4; TRBD1 matches 10 bases. The junction had 10 bases not matched to a gene; V was cut back by 4 bases and J by 9 bases. The CDR3 contains 15 residues. Germline values: CDR1 SGHKS, CDR2 YYEKEE (reference sequence). Here the CDR3 reads CASSGTGTGESIQYF. In nucleotides, the CDR3 is TGTGCCAGCAGCGGAACCGGGACAGGGGAATCCATTCAGTACTTC.

Regarding this clonotype: This may come from a read error, since a much larger clone is one base off. The chain uses TRBV9 and TRBJ2-5, with 8 bases that match TRBD2. This CDR3 comprises 14 residues. Germline loops: CDR1 SGDLS, CDR2 YYNGEE. The chain's CDR3 is CASSVGAGEDTQYF. The CDR3 DNA follows: TGTGCCAGCAGTGTTGGAGCGGGGGAAGATACCCAGTACTTC. The full variable domain, completed using reference TRBV9 and TRBJ2-5, is DSGVTQTPKHLITATGQRVTLRCSPRSGDLSVYWYQQSLDQGLQFLIQYYNGEERAKGNILERFSAQQFPDLHSELNLSSLELGDSALYFCASSVGAGEDTQYFGPGTRLLVL.

This clonotype showed up many times. The chain is built from TRBV12-3 or TRBV12-4 and TRBJ2-3; 9 bases align to TRBD1. The CDR3 contains 16 residues. The ends lost 5 bases at V and 0 bases at J; junction bases unmatched: 6. The CDR3 nucleotides are TGTGCCAGCAGTGAACGAGGACAGGGGAGCACAGATACGCAGTATTTT. Its translation: CASSERGQGSTDTQYF.

This clonotype was counted many times. The chain uses TRBV5-1 and TRBJ1-3, with a tentative D call TRBD1 (6 bases). V lost 1 base, J lost 0 bases, and 20 bases lay in between. The CDR3 is 19 residues long. Germline V gene sequence: CDR1 SGHRS, CDR2 YFSETQ. Here the CDR3 reads CASSLTLIGQSISGNTIYF. DNA of the CDR3: TGCGCCAGCAGCTTGACACTGATCGGACAGTCAATCTCTGGAAACACCATATATTTT.

This clonotype has a count of ten or more. This chain's CDR3 is CSARGTANTEAFF. The CDR3 DNA sequence: TGCAGTGCCCGGGGGACAGCGAACACTGAAGCTTTCTTT. This chain links TRBV20-1 with TRBJ1-1; TRBD1 agrees at 7 bases. Germline lookup yields CDR1 DFQATT and CDR2 SNEGSKA (reference sequence). The junction had 5 bases not matched to a gene; V was cut back by 6 bases and J by 1 base. The CDR3 consists of 13 residues.

This clonotype has ten or more counts. The CDR3: CASSSLSQQFF. The CDR3 DNA follows: TGTGCCAGCAGCTCATTAAGTCAGCAGTTCTTC. This chain uses TRBV11-2 with TRBJ2-1; D is unresolved. From germline, CDR1 is SGHAT and CDR2 FQNNGV. Trimming cost V 4 bases and J 11 bases, with 9 bases left between them. CDR3 length: 11 residues.